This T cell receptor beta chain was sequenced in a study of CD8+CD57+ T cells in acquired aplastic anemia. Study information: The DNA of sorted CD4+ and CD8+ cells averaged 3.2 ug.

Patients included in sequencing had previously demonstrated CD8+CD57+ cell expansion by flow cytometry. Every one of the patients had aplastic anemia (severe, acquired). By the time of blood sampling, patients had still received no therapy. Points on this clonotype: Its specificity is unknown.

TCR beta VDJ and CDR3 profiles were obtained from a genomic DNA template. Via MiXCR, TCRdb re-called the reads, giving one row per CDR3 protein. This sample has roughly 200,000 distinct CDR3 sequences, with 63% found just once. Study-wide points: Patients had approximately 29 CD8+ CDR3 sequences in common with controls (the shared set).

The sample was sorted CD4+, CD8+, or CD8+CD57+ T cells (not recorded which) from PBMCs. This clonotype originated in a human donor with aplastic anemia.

The CDR3 loop is CASSLPGQGANVLTF. In DNA form, the CDR3 reads TGTGCCAGCAGCTTGCCCGGACAGGGGGCCAACGTCCTGACTTTC. This chain connects TRBV11-2 to TRBJ2-6, with D possibly being TRBD1 (6 bases). Germline loops: CDR1 SGHAT, CDR2 FQNNGV. The CDR3 covers 15 residues. Trimming cost V 3 bases and J 4 bases, with 10 bases left between them.